A selection of T cell receptor beta chains follows, all from one sample in a study of cytomegalovirus exposure and HLA in healthy donors. Sequencing was performed with immunoSEQ multiplex PCR; in TCRdb, only in-frame clones are kept and a portion is missing. The table includes under 75,000 clones, around 69% detected once. The sequenced sample was PBMCs. Receptors originate from a human donor in good health. Each CDR3 is given without its conserved first and last residue.

CDR3 protein	J gene	CDR3 length	V gene
ASSYSAGSYEQY	TRBJ2-7	12	TRBV6-5
ASSVLGQPYEKLF	TRBJ1-4	13	TRBV9
ASSLQGGSYEQY	TRBJ2-7	12	TRBV5-1
ASSARGNSNQPQH	TRBJ1-5	13	TRBV27
ASSFSGRADNEQF	TRBJ2-1	13	TRBV28
AARLAGGQETQY	TRBJ2-5	12	TRBV6-1
ASSGLRERDEQF	TRBJ2-1	12	TRBV10-2
AWSTGQGAFQPQH	TRBJ1-5	13	TRBV30
ASSFLSAGDTQY	TRBJ2-3	12	TRBV5-1
ASSSPSGTNSYEQY	TRBJ2-7	14	TRBV5-1
AWSPSFVYEQY	TRBJ2-7	11	TRBV30
ASSVEGAAYGYT	TRBJ1-2	12	TRBV9
ASSSAGDTLRAF	TRBJ1-1	12	TRBV5-5
ASSPGTGSTDTQY	TRBJ2-3	13	TRBV18
ASSPLAGGGNEQF	TRBJ2-1	13	TRBV9
ASSSAVYSYNEQF	TRBJ2-1	13	TRBV5-1
ASRIAGAQGAQY	TRBJ2-5	12	TRBV6-6
ASSGTGPYNEQF	TRBJ2-1	12	TRBV28
SADRGHRAF	TRBJ1-1	9	TRBV20-1
ASSGTTLSYEQY	TRBJ2-7	12	TRBV19
ASIDGTYRSSYEQY	TRBJ2-7	14	TRBV7-2
AWSVETFSTDTQY	TRBJ2-3	13	TRBV30
ASSEPGTGYGYT	TRBJ1-2	12	TRBV6-1
ASSLGQQNQPQH	TRBJ1-5	12	TRBV5-1
ASRYRDPYEQY	TRBJ2-7	11	TRBV6-6
ASSPTRGAKNEQF	TRBJ2-1	13	TRBV11-2
ASSFRNTEAF	TRBJ1-1	10	TRBV7-8
ASTGLAGAETQY	TRBJ2-5	12	TRBV6-1
AISDRTGTVDHYEQY	TRBJ2-7	15	TRBV10-3
ASSQDRVQPQH	TRBJ1-5	11	TRBV11-2
ASSVGGGDYEQY	TRBJ2-7	12	TRBV9
ASSPDSSSSYEQY	TRBJ2-7	13	TRBV6-4
ASFGQGGGYT	TRBJ1-2	10	TRBV21-1
ASSLKLAVTDTQY	TRBJ2-3	13	TRBV5-4
SVSQAGSSYEQY	TRBJ2-7	12	TRBV29-1
ASSQKQGDGYT	TRBJ1-2	11	TRBV23-1
ASSLGTSYQPQH	TRBJ1-5	12	TRBV7-8
ASSTLAGVKETQY	TRBJ2-5	13	TRBV7-9
ASRASARTDTQY	TRBJ2-3	12	TRBV7-9
ASSLAGPQETQY	TRBJ2-5	12	TRBV11-2
ASAGSYEQY	TRBJ2-7	9	TRBV2
ASSTGLGNEQF	TRBJ2-1	11	TRBV5-6
ASSFQGRYNEQF	TRBJ2-1	12	TRBV28
ASSEFNSFGEQY	TRBJ2-7	12	TRBV10-1
ASSPSSGRAYEQY	TRBJ2-7	13	TRBV6-5
ASSESGWRVSD	TRBJ1-3	11	TRBV6-1
ASSAGGERFQPQH	TRBJ1-5	13	TRBV25-1
ASSEHSGQGTDTQY	TRBJ2-3	14	TRBV10-1
ASGWASGDRDTQY	TRBJ2-3	13	TRBV25-1
ASSPRTGPNEQF	TRBJ2-1	12	TRBV19